This T cell receptor beta chain comes out of a study of blood T cell repertoires in COVID-19. This table comes from immunoSEQ multiplex PCR, and its TCRdb copy is limited to in-frame clones, with some not included. The sample has tens of thousands of clones, about 70% seen once. Sample: peripheral blood. The sequence derives from a woman aged 60-75 years in a cohort sampled during active or convalescent COVID-19.

The CDR3 DNA sequence: TGTGCCAGCTCGTCAGGGGGAAGCTCCTACGAGCAGTACTTC. Protein product: CASSSGGSSYEQYF. V and J are TRBV4-2 and TRBJ2-7; 7 nucleotides line up with TRBD1. J lost 0 bases, V lost 8 bases, and 7 bases had no gene match. The CDR3 runs 14 residues. From germline, CDR1 is LGHNA and CDR2 YNFKEQ.